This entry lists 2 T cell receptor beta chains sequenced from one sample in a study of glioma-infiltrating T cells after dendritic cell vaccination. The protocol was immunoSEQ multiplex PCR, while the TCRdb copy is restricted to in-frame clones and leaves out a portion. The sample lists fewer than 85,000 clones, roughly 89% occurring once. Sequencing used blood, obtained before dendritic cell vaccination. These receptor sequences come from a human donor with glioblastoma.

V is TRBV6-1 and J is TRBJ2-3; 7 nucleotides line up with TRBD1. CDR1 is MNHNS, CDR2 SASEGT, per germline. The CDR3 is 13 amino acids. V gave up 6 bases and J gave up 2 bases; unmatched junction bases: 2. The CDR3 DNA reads TGTGCCAGCAGCCAGGGGGTCACAGATACGCAGTATTTT. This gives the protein CASSQGVTDTQYF.

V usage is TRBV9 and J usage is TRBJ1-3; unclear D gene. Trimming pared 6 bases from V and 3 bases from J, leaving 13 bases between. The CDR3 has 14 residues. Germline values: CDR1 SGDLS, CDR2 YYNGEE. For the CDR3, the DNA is TGTGCCAGCACAAGGGAGGTTCTTGGAAACACCATATATTTT. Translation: CASTREVLGNTIYF.